This T cell receptor beta chain comes out of a study of T cells after yellow fever vaccination (dated by TCRdb to about 2019). In the study overall: The SMART-Seq v4 Ultra Low Input RNA kit was used to prepare libraries from fractions with low cell numbers. Blood was drawn at multiple timepoints before and after primary and secondary immunization, with bulk PBMC replicates and cell subsets isolated. The cohort comprised two healthy male donors, one aged 18 to 30 and one aged 30 to 40 years. To follow T-cell clones before and after primary and booster YFV17D yellow fever vaccination, bulk TCR alpha and beta repertoires were sequenced over time.

Counted from cysteine to phenylalanine, this CDR3 has 16 amino acids. The DNA shown is the 48-base CDR3, in frame from base 1. For this chain, trimming is 3 bases at the V end and 7 bases at the J end, and the number of junction bases without a gene match is 9. Overall study results and their limits: Because the study included only two donors, the extent to which the findings can be generalized is limited. A small share of clonotypes was detected in both CD4 and CD8 compartments, with the overlap likely arising from convergent recombination. FACS-sorted repertoires could contain abundant contaminating clonotypes from the bulk population, so computational filtering was required. Most clones expanded after primary vaccination (about 95% of CD4 and 88% of CD8) were re-detected after the booster, suggesting that broad memory maintenance occurred. The secondary T-cell response was weaker than the primary response but faster, peaking on day 5 instead of day 15.

This clonotype occurred a few times. The antigen it recognizes is unknown. No per-base quality is available; no much larger clone lies one base away. This specimen's treatment or condition label, per the study, means: live attenuated yellow fever vaccine strain. A standard Ficoll-Paque protocol was used to isolate PBMCs from peripheral blood. CD4 and CD8 T-cell fractions were isolated with Dynabeads CD4 and CD8 positive selection kits. TriZol was used to extract RNA from bulk PBMCs, from CD4 and CD8 fractions, and from dextramer-positive and dextramer-negative fractions. The sequencer listed for this sample is Illumina NovaSeq 6000. TCR cDNA was synthesized by 5'RACE template switching, which introduced a universal primer site and unique molecular identifiers. cDNA synthesis was primed from both the TCR alpha and TCR beta constant segments. Libraries were amplified in two PCR steps, with sample barcodes and sequencing adapters added in the second step. Sequencing of the libraries was done on either Illumina HiSeq 2500 (2x100 bp) or NovaSeq (2x150 bp). The published analysis was carried out like this. MIGEC was used to demultiplex reads and collapse the reads into UMI consensus sequences, and MiXCR was used for V(D)J alignment. Vaccine-responding clonotypes were defined with edgeR using replicate PBMC samples, requiring FDR below 0.01 and a log2 fold change above 5 up to day 15. Each bulk clonotype received a CD4 or CD8 identity based on whether the sequenced CD4 or CD8 repertoire contained that clonotype at higher abundance. The public reads were quality trimmed at Q25 with fastp and then assembled into clones with MiXCR by TCRdb, keeping productive beta chains. All rows with the same CDR3 protein become a single entry with the most common DNA and genes. None of the V and J calls come from the authors' own analysis; TCRdb made them. The sample includes a few hundred thousand distinct CDR3 sequences, with roughly 9% observed a single time. The top ten constitute over 3% of the sample.

The sequencing here drew on CD4+ T cells sorted from PBMCs, taken 5 days after the yellow fever booster vaccination. The chain links TRBV12-3 or TRBV12-4 with TRBJ2-1; 10 bases in between match TRBD2. This receptor was obtained from a man between 18 and 35 years old who received the YFV17D yellow fever vaccine. This receptor has the CDR3 CASSFPQSGGGNEQFF. The nucleotide sequence is TGTGCCAGCAGTTTTCCCCAGAGCGGGGGGGGAAATGAGCAGTTCTTC.